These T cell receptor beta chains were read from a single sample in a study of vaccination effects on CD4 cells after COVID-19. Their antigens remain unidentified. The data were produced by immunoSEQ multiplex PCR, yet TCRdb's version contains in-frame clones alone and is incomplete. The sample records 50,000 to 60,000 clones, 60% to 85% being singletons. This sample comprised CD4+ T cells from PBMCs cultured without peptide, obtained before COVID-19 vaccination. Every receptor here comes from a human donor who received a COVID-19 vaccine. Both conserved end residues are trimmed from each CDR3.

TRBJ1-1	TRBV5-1	ASSLVGNRDTEAF
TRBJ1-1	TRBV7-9	ASSYQGALTEAF
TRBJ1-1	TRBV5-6	ASSFYGLANTEAF
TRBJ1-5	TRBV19	ASSIDQGNWPQH
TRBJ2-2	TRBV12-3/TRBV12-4	ASSPQNTGELF
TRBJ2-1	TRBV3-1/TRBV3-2	ASSRLDGGAGNEQF
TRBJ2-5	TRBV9	ASSVGLTQETQY
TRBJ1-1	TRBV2	ASRTITEAF
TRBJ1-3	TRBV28	ASSEVIGNTIY
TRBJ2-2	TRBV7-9	ASSPKTSGGDTGELF
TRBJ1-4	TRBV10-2	ASSLNPGPGGEKLF
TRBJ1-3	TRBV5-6	AGQRGPGNTIY
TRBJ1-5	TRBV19	ASSIPRDLGPQH
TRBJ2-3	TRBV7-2	ASSPLAEISTDTQY
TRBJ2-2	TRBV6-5	ASSSPLGLGTGELF
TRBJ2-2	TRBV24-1	ATSDTGLRSGELF
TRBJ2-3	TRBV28	ASSLSRLVRGTDTQY
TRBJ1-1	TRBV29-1	SAKGSQVNTEAF
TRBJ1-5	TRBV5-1	ASSLTGGNQPQH
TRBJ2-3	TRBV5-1	ASSLRLRAGDTQY
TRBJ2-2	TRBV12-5	ASGLGFGRGSLNTGELF
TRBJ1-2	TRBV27	ATPRQGNLLGYT
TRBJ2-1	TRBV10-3	AISARDGEQF
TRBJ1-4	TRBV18	ASSPPREGEKLF
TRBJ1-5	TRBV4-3	ASSQAPGGQPQH
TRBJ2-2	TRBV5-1	ASSLWGGPGELF
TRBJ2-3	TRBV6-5	ASSPASGGRYTQY
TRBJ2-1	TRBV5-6	ASIGTVNEQF
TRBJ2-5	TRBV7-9	ASSLGVDGETQY
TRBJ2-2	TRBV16	ASSRTLFGELF
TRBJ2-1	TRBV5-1	ASSLLAGGNYNEQF
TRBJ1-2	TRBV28	ASSLVSKGYT
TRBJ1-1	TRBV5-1	ASRGSLNTEAF
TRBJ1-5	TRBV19	ASSIYVYSNQPQH
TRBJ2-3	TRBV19	ASQKRGLTLTSTDTQY
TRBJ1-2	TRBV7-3	ASSLKVPPGQGSYGYT
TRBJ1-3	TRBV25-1	ASSRQGNTIY
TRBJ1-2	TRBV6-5	ASRTGTAIYGYT
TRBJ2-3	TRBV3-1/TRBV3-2	ASSQERRGSTDTQY
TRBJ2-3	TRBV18	ASSPQAGPTDTQY
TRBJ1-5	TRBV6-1	ASSVPPGQGLGPQH